One and the same sample provided the 19 T cell receptor beta chains below, sequenced in a study of early T cells in non-severe SARS-CoV-2 infection. TCRdb reanalysed the 5' RACE reads using MiXCR and keeps one entry per CDR3 protein. The sample has about 80,000 distinct CDR3 sequences; around 11% are singletons. Input material: whole blood. The source is an adult who was a healthcare worker with PCR-confirmed SARS-CoV-2 infection or an uninfected control (not recorded which).

The CDR3 region has the DNA TGTGCCAGCAGTCCCGAGCGGGGCACACAAGAGACCCAGTACTTC. Translated: CASSPERGTQETQYF. The genes are TRBV12-3 or TRBV12-4 and TRBJ2-5, with 7 bases lining up with TRBD2. The CDR3 length is 15 residues. V lost 5 bases, J lost 2 bases, and 8 bases stayed unmatched.

This clonotype showed up just a few times. The chain recombines TRBV6-5 with TRBJ1-1; D is uncertain. Trimming shortened V by 0 bases and J by 9 bases, and 14 bases separated the two germline ends. Germline V gene lookup returns CDR1 MNHEY and CDR2 SVGAGI. The CDR3 is made up of 14 amino acids. This chain's CDR3 is CASSYSGKIEKAFF. The CDR3 bases are TGTGCCAGCAGTTACTCTGGGAAGATTGAAAAAGCTTTCTTT.

This clonotype was picked up many times. The V and J genes are TRBV25-1 and TRBJ1-1; 8 nucleotides line up with TRBD1. Germline V lookup: CDR1 MGHDK, CDR2 SYGVNS. The CDR3 loop spans 15 amino acids. V gave up 2 bases and J gave up 4 bases; unmatched junction bases: 6. CDR3 sequence: CASSEQGALGTEAFF. The DNA for the CDR3 is TGTGCCAGCAGTGAACAGGGGGCGCTGGGCACTGAAGCTTTCTTT.

V and J are TRBV2 and TRBJ2-7; possible D gene TRBD2, 5 bases. The CDR3 runs to 14 residues. Germline V gene lookup returns CDR1 SNHLY and CDR2 FYNNEI. V lost 6 bases and J 0 bases, leaving 12 bases between the germline ends. The CDR3 protein is CASSQDYTSYEQYF. For the CDR3, the DNA is TGTGCCAGCAGCCAAGACTACACCTCCTACGAGCAGTACTTC. Filled out from reference TRBV2 and TRBJ2-7, the complete variable domain reads EPEVTQTPSHQVTQMGQEVILRCVPISNHLYFYWYRQILGQKVEFLVSFYNNEISEKSEIFDDQFSVERPDGSNFTLKIRSTKLEDSAMYFCASSQDYTSYEQYFGPGTRLTVT.

This clonotype has at least ten counts. This sequence joins TRBV7-9 and TRBJ2-5, with D perhaps TRBD1 (6 bases). The length of the CDR3 is 14 residues. Trimming took off 3 bases at V and 1 base at J, with 9 bases between the two ends. CDR1 is SEHNR and CDR2 is FQNEAQ in the germline V gene (reference sequence). CDR3: CASSFGGRQETQYF. The CDR3 DNA reads TGTGCCAGCAGCTTTGGGGGCCGCCAAGAGACCCAGTACTTC.

Only a few counts were recorded for this clonotype. J is TRBJ2-1 and V is TRBV5-4; D may be TRBD2 (6 bases). The V gene's germline CDR1 is SGHNT and CDR2 YYREEE (reference sequence). The CDR3 consists of 16 residues. V was cut by 4 bases and J by 0 bases, with 14 bases left in between. The CDR3 DNA follows: TGTGCCAGCAGCGCCGGGGCCGGGAGCTCCTACAATGAGCAGTTCTTC. As protein: CASSAGAGSSYNEQFF.

This clonotype showed up many times. This chain uses TRBV7-2 with TRBJ2-3; no firm D call. V was clipped by 1 base and J by 7 bases, with 9 bases between them. The CDR3 has 13 residues. CDR1 is SGHTA and CDR2 is FQGNSA in the germline V gene. In DNA, the CDR3 is TGTGCCAGCAGCTTAGAGTGGAGAAATACGCAGTATTTT. Its translation: CASSLEWRNTQYF.

The gene calls are TRBV7-2 and TRBJ1-2; no firm D call. Trimming removed 1 base at V and 0 bases at J, with 6 bases between. Per the germline V gene, CDR1 is SGHTA and CDR2 is FQGNSA. CDR3 length: 14 residues. The CDR3: CASSLVGANYGYTF. The CDR3 DNA sequence: TGTGCCAGCAGCTTAGTGGGAGCTAACTATGGCTACACCTTC.

This clonotype was detected only a few times. This rearrangement joins TRBV5-6 to TRBJ2-7, with D hard to call. The CDR3 sequence is 13 residues long. V lost 0 bases and J 3 bases, leaving 7 bases between the germline ends. Germline V gene sequence: CDR1 SGHDT, CDR2 YYEEEE. The CDR3 loop reads CASSLDGYYEQYF. Written as DNA, the CDR3 is TGTGCCAGCAGCTTGGACGGTTACTACGAGCAGTACTTC.

This clonotype has ten or more counts. The rearrangement links TRBV5-4 to TRBJ2-3, with 15 bases fitting TRBD2. The CDR3 has 19 residues. CDR1 is SGHNT, CDR2 YYREEE, per germline (reference sequence). The V gene end was trimmed by 0 bases and the J gene end by 0 bases; junction bases not matched to a gene: 5. The CDR3 region has the DNA TGTGCCAGCAGCTTGGAGGGACTAGCGGGGGGTTATAGCACAGATACGCAGTATTTT. Translation gives CASSLEGLAGGYSTDTQYF. The variable domain in full, completed from reference TRBV5-4 and TRBJ2-3, reads ETGVTQSPTHLIKTRGQQVTLRCSSQSGHNTVSWYQQALGQGPQFIFQYYREEENGRGNFPPRFSGLQFPNYSSELNVNALELDDSALYLCASSLEGLAGGYSTDTQYFGPGTRLTVL.

In this sample, this clonotype turned up many times. The chain joins TRBV11-3 to TRBJ2-2; the D gene is possibly TRBD2 (6 bases). With 5 bases removed from V and 0 bases from J, the gap between germline ends came to 16 bases. Germline loops: CDR1 SGHNT, CDR2 YENEEA. The length of the CDR3 is 17 residues. CDR3 protein: CASSTTPGLANTGELFF. For the CDR3, the DNA is TGTGCCAGCAGCACCACACCGGGACTGGCGAACACCGGGGAGCTGTTTTTT.

This clonotype was seen many times. V is TRBV18 and J is TRBJ1-5; unclear D gene. This CDR3 is 15 amino acids long. Germline CDR1 KGHSH, CDR2 LQKENI. The V and J ends lost 0 bases and 5 bases respectively, with 11 bases between them. The CDR3 is CASSPPFSRDQPQHF. The CDR3 coding sequence is TGTGCCAGCTCACCACCGTTTTCAAGGGATCAGCCCCAGCATTTT.

The chain is built from TRBV19 and TRBJ2-3, with 13 bases identical to TRBD2. The V segment lost 3 bases and the J segment 7 bases; nucleotides outside the gene matches: 1. The CDR3 consists of 14 residues. CDR1 and CDR2 (germline): LNHDA, SQIVND (reference sequence). Here the CDR3 reads CASSMGLAGNTQYF. The CDR3 DNA reads as TGTGCCAGTAGTATGGGACTAGCGGGGAATACGCAGTATTTT.

This clonotype was counted between two and nine times. The chain links TRBV6-5 to TRBJ1-2; no firm D call. Looked up from germline, CDR1 is MNHEY and CDR2 is SVGAGI. Deletions cut 4 bases from V and 3 bases from J, with 6 bases between. CDR3 length equals 12 residues. This CDR3 reads CASSFNYYGYTF. The CDR3 nucleotides are TGTGCCAGCAGTTTCAACTACTATGGCTACACCTTC.

This clonotype has a count of ten or more. The chain has TRBV2 and TRBJ2-5; D gene uncertain. Trimming cost V 3 bases and J 5 bases, with 13 bases left between them. CDR3 length: 14 amino acids. Germline values: CDR1 SNHLY, CDR2 FYNNEI. CDR3: CASSDPLAKETQYF. The CDR3 nucleotides are TGTGCCAGCAGTGACCCCTTGGCTAAGGAGACCCAGTACTTC.

The sample holds a few counts of this clonotype. The rearrangement uses TRBV21-1 and TRBJ1-5. TRBV21-1 is a recognized pseudogene. CDR3 length: 10 amino acids. This CDR3 is CASNAQPQHF. CDR3 coding DNA: TGTGCCAGCAATGCTCAGCCCCAGCATTTT.

The chain's CDR3 is CATSRAKPGGQETQYF. Here the CDR3 DNA reads TGTGCCACCAGCAGAGCTAAGCCGGGTGGACAAGAGACCCAGTACTTC. V and J are TRBV15 and TRBJ2-5; D remains ambiguous. Germline CDR1 LNHNV, CDR2 YYDKDF (reference sequence). The CDR3 is 16 amino acids. V was trimmed by 1 base and J by 2 bases, leaving 14 bases between them.

This clonotype was counted at least ten times. The CDR3 loop is CASSSDGSSYNEQFF. The CDR3, as DNA: TGTGCCAGCAGCTCAGACGGCAGCTCCTACAATGAGCAGTTCTTC. This chain uses TRBV7-9 with TRBJ2-1; no reliable D call. Between the trimmed V and J ends, which lost 4 bases and 0 bases, there was a span of 10 bases. Looked up from germline, CDR1 is SEHNR and CDR2 is FQNEAQ (reference sequence). This CDR3 contains 15 residues. The whole variable domain, remainder taken from reference TRBV7-9 and TRBJ2-1, is DTGVSQNPRHKITKRGQNVTFRCDPISEHNRLYWYRQTLGQGPEFLTYFQNEAQLEKSRLLSDRFSAERPKGSFSTLEIQRTEQGDSAMYLCASSSDGSSYNEQFFGPGTRLTVL.

This clonotype was counted a few times. The rearrangement uses TRBV12-3 or TRBV12-4 and TRBJ1-1; D remains unclear. The CDR3 has 13 residues. Trimming removed 4 bases at V and 1 base at J, with 7 bases between. The CDR3 reads CASSSGENTEAFF. The CDR3 bases are TGTGCCAGCAGTTCCGGGGAGAACACTGAAGCTTTCTTT.